The 8 T cell receptor beta chains listed next were all sequenced from one sample in a study of T cell responses to AZD1222 COVID-19 vaccine. Clones were sequenced by immunoSEQ multiplex PCR, and TCRdb holds only the in-frame ones, with some missing. The sample includes approximately 150,000 clones, 92% of them seen just once. This specimen consisted of peripheral blood, obtained 28 days after the second AZD1222 dose. The origin of the receptors is an adult who received the AZD1222 COVID-19 vaccine.

This chain joins TRBV3-1 (or the pseudogene TRBV3-2) and TRBJ2-5; unclear D gene. The germline V gene has CDR1 LGHDT and CDR2 YNNKEL (reference sequence). CDR3 length equals 12 residues. V dropped 4 bases and J dropped 5 bases, with 8 bases sitting between them. The CDR3 loop reads CASSPNMETQYF. The CDR3 DNA sequence: TGTGCCAGCAGCCCAAATATGGAGACCCAGTACTTC.

The DNA of the CDR3 is TGTGCCACCAGCAGGGACAGGGGGCGATATGAGCAGTTCTTC. It codes for CATSRDRGRYEQFF. The chain uses TRBV15 and TRBJ2-1; TRBD1 matches 11 bases. CDR1 and CDR2 (germline): LNHNV, YYDKDF (reference sequence). Trimming cost V 3 bases and J 8 bases; bases outside gene matches: 3. This CDR3 comprises 14 residues.

The V and J genes are TRBV11-3 and TRBJ2-2; 8 bases align to TRBD1. Germline CDR1 and CDR2: SGHNT and YENEEA. The CDR3 loop spans 15 amino acids. The ends lost 5 bases at V and 4 bases at J; junction bases unmatched: 6. The CDR3 region has the DNA TGTGCCAGCAGCCTCGGACAGGGTCGCACCGGGGAGCTGTTTTTT. This codes for CASSLGQGRTGELFF. Full variable domain (rest looked up from reference TRBV11-3 and TRBJ2-2): EAGVVQSPRYKIIEKKQPVAFWCNPISGHNTLYWYLQNLGQGPELLIRYENEEAVDDSQLPKDRFSAERLKGVDSTLKIQPAELGDSAVYLCASSLGQGRTGELFFGEGSRLTVL.

This chain links TRBV6-2 or TRBV6-3 with TRBJ1-5, with D possibly TRBD1 on 5 matching bases. In germline, CDR1 is MNHEY, CDR2 SVGEGT. The length of the CDR3 is 16 residues. V was cut by 6 bases and J by 5 bases, with 20 bases left in between. CDR3 loop: CASSPRGVGDDQPQHF. Here the CDR3 DNA reads TGTGCCAGCAGCCCCCGAGGGGTTGGCGACGATCAGCCCCAGCATTTT.

The V gene is TRBV19, the J gene TRBJ1-6; possible D gene TRBD1, 5 bases. This CDR3 has 14 amino acids. The V and J ends lost 7 bases and 1 base respectively, with 8 bases between them. CDR1 is LNHDA and CDR2 is SQIVND in the germline V gene (reference sequence). CDR3 amino acids: CASKTGSYNSPLHF. The CDR3 DNA is TGTGCCAGTAAAACAGGTTCCTATAATTCACCCCTCCACTTT.

The chain joins TRBV5-6 to TRBJ2-7, with TRBD1 matching 7 bases. The CDR3 contains 16 residues. The V gene end was trimmed by 1 base and the J gene end by 0 bases; junction bases not matched to a gene: 7. Germline CDR1 SGHDT, CDR2 YYEEEE. The DNA of the CDR3 is TGTGCCAGCAGCTTGTTAGGGGGCCTTAGCTCCTACGAGCAGTACTTC. Translation: CASSLLGGLSSYEQYF.

This sequence joins TRBV12-5 and TRBJ2-3; 13 bases align to TRBD2. Losses at the gene ends were 5 bases for V and 4 bases for J; bases not matched to a gene: 3. CDR1 and CDR2 from the germline V gene are LGHNT and FRNRAP. This CDR3 comprises 15 residues. The CDR3 here is CASGGGLAGADTQYF. CDR3 DNA: TGTGCTAGTGGTGGCGGACTAGCGGGAGCAGATACGCAGTATTTT. Full variable domain (rest looked up from reference TRBV12-5 and TRBJ2-3): DARVTQTPRHKVTEMGQEVTMRCQPILGHNTVFWYRQTMMQGLELLAYFRNRAPLDDSGMPKDRFSAEMPDATLATLKIQPSEPRDSAVYFCASGGGLAGADTQYFGPGTRLTVL.

The chain uses TRBV6-1 and TRBJ2-1, with D maybe TRBD2 (5 bases). Deletions cut 2 bases from V and 2 bases from J, with 10 bases between. The CDR3 is made up of 15 amino acids. CDR1 and CDR2 (germline): MNHNS, SASEGT. CDR3: CASSESTSAYNEQFF. CDR3 sequence (DNA): TGTGCCAGCAGTGAAAGTACTAGTGCCTACAATGAGCAGTTCTTC.